The following is a TCR beta chain sequence with its context. The data derive from a study of blood T cell repertoires in COVID-19. In the authors' workflow: Amplification of reference gene primers was used by the study to estimate nucleated cell counts. Measured with immunoSEQ multiplex PCR; TCRdb has only the in-frame clones, and not every one. V, J and clone size were drawn from that table, and D and trimming were deduced from the DNA. The sample yields about 430,000 clones, approximately 91% seen once. Trimming left V 5 bases short and J 0 bases short, with 8 bases between. Germline V lookup: CDR1 MNHEY, CDR2 SVGAGI. The CDR3 is 13 residues long.

The chain is built from TRBV6-5 and TRBJ2-7, with a tentative D call TRBD1 (5 bases). The material sequenced was PBMCs or T cells enriched from blood (not recorded which). The sequence was obtained from a woman between 18 and 30 years old who had been exposed to COVID-19. CDR3 residues: CASSTGNSYEQYF. In DNA, the CDR3 is TGTGCCAGCAGTACAGGAAACTCCTACGAGCAGTACTTC.